This T cell receptor (beta chain) was sequenced for a study of shared clonotypes between healthy human individuals (dated by TCRdb to 2020 to 2022). In terms of the full investigation: The cohort included three men and a couple of women between 18 and 49 years of age. For each donor, three plates each were used for CD4 naive and CD4 memory, two plates were used for CD8 naive, and one plate was used for CD8 memory. Blood TCR repertoires of about 5 healthy adults were deeply sequenced to estimate repertoire size and the extent of clonotype sharing between individuals. To increase sequencing depth and limit assay-specific biases, different laboratories used diverse techniques to prepare libraries and sequence TCR repertoires. Each donor's leukapheresis produced roughly between about 0.9 and 9.5 billion PBMCs. Beyond this particular receptor, the publication reports: Incomplete sequencing was indicated by rarefaction of sorted-subset datasets, despite the large sequencing depth. Across several donors, around 5.4% of naive CD4, roughly 3.4% of naive CD8, approximately 2.5% of memory CD4, and under 0.45% of memory CD8 clonotypes were shared. Higher generation probabilities were observed for clonotypes shared by all four sorted-subset donors than for non-shared clonotypes. The genetic and exposure-history diversity represented was limited by the small number of donors. Pairwise subsampling led to the expectation that sequencing depth would affect the degree of clonotype sharing among donors. Naive subsets generally had larger estimated clonotype richness than memory subsets. Only blood was sampled, and tissue TCR repertoires likely differ from those in blood.

Remarks on this clone: It has no known antigen specificity. No qualities accompany the bases; no much larger clone lies one base away.

The germline V and J ends show losses of 6 bases and 3 bases respectively, and no gene match explains 1 base of the junction. The CDR3 holds 11 amino acids from the cysteine to the phenylalanine. Only the CDR3 region is kept as DNA, spanning 33 bases read in frame from base 1. CDR1 and CDR2 (SQVTM, ANQGSEA) derive from the germline V gene. Using the deep immunoSEQ assay, multiplex PCR amplified TCR CDR3 regions from genomic DNA. Extracted genomic DNA from each cell subset was spread evenly across all wells of several immunoSEQ 96-well plates, with each plate serving as a replicate. For sorted subsets, approximately 210 ng genomic DNA, equal to tens of thousands of T cell genomes, was loaded into each replicate PCR. The purified libraries were quantified using a Qubit 3.0 fluorometer, sized with a Bioanalyzer 2100, and then quantified again using the KAPA Library Quantification kit. Each immunoSEQ 96-well plate was sequenced on its own single-read 150-cycle Illumina NextSeq 550 flow cell. As for how the authors treated the data: Because only junctional sequences without quality scores were contained in the immunoSEQ output, filtering matching that applied to full-length reads could not be performed. To assign V/J genes and CDR3, sequences were annotated against IMGT germline references using PyIR, a Python wrapper for IgBLAST v1.9. Reads were removed for weak V/J assignments (E-value above 1e-6), missing CDR3, stop codons, out-of-frame junctions, or ambiguous translated residues. V3J clonotypes were defined as sequences sharing an identical inferred V gene, J gene, and CDR3 amino acid sequence. The percentage overlap between two repertoires was calculated by dividing the number of shared unique clonotypes by the size of the smaller repertoire. Three approaches were used to assess repertoire richness: RTK rarefaction, the Chao1 estimator, and Recon v2.1 estimates of unobserved clonotypes. Generation probabilities were computed with OLGA for all TCRbeta clonotypes obtained by the gDNA method from a handful of donors. TCRdb obtained this table from immuneACCESS and retained in-frame rearrangements with V and J assigned. These tables miss some clones; where compared with another copy, unresolved V genes account for less than half of the shortfall, and the remainder is unexplained. Clone size and the V and J calls come from that table; the DNA yielded D and trimming. Recorded for this sample are approximately 640,000 clones; 90% of them occurred a single time. Of the sample, 30% to 40% is held by the ten largest clones.

The donors were healthy, HIV-negative adults with no recently reported acute infections or vaccinations. Only Caucasian adults living in Nashville, Tennessee, USA were represented among the donors. CD8 memory samples combined magnetically selected CD45RO+ cells with CCR7-negative CD45RA+ effector memory (TemRA) cells. Blood was obtained by leukapheresis, after which PBMCs were separated by Ficoll-Histopaque density gradient centrifugation and cryopreserved in liquid nitrogen vapor phase. Analytical flow cytometry was used to check the purity and quantity of each magnetically sorted T cell population. From each sorted fraction, genomic DNA was isolated and quantified by UV absorbance on a Nanodrop 2000c.

The receptor was derived from a man aged 18 to 29 in good health. Some clones in this sample may be carry-over from other donors' samples. Input material: memory CD8+ T cells from PBMCs. Per the publication, the cell subset or site label means: CD45RO+ cells pooled with CCR7-negative TemRA cells. Rearrangement joined TRBV29-1 to TRBJ1-2; a stretch of 7 junction bases matches TRBD1. The DNA reads TGCAGCGTCCAGGGGGACTATGGCTACACCTTC. It is translated as CSVQGDYGYTF.